This TCR beta chain was sequenced during a study of blood T cells in healthy people across ages. Regarding the study as a whole: Researchers report that TCR beta diversity correlated strongly with naive T cell percentage. Long-lived donors exceeded aged donors in naive CD4+ cells and diversity.

The donors, healthy Caucasians from Russia, were aged 6 to 90. Total RNA amounts of at least 5.5 micrograms were extracted per sample. For this clonotype: Its target is not known.

The use of a sample-barcoded 5' primer and a J-beta primer mix characterized a second PCR of about 7 to 12 cycles. TCRdb passed the 5' RACE reads through MiXCR, listing each CDR3 protein once. The sample lists about 1.4 million distinct CDR3 sequences, approximately 59% occurring once. The clonotype comes from a man younger than 35 in good health. Sequenced sample: blood.

Written as DNA, the CDR3 is TGTGCCAGCAGCTTGGTAACAGGGAGACGGGCTAATGAAAAACTGTTTTTT. The encoded protein is CASSLVTGRRANEKLFF. The chain employs TRBV5-5 and TRBJ1-4; maybe TRBD1 (6 bases). Looked up from germline, CDR1 is SGHKS and CDR2 is YYEKEE (reference sequence). Between the trimmed V and J ends, which lost 0 bases and 3 bases, there was a span of 15 bases. The CDR3 runs to 17 residues.